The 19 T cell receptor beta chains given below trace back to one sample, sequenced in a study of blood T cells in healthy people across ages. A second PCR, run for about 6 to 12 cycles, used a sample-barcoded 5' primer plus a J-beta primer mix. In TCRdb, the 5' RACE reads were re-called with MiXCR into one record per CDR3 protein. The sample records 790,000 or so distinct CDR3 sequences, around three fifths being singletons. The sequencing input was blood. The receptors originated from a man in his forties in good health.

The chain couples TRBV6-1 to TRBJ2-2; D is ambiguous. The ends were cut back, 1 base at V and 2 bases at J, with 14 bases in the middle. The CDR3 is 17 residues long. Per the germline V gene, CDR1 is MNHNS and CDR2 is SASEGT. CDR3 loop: CASSEGLGSLNTGELFF. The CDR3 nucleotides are TGTGCCAGCAGTGAAGGTTTGGGGTCACTTAACACCGGGGAGCTGTTTTTT.

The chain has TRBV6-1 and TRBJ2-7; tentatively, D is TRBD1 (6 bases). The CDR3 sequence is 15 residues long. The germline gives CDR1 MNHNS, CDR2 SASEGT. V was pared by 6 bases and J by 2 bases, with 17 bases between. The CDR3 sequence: CASSVTDRQAYEQYF. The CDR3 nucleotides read TGTGCCAGCAGCGTTACGGACAGACAAGCCTACGAGCAGTACTTC.

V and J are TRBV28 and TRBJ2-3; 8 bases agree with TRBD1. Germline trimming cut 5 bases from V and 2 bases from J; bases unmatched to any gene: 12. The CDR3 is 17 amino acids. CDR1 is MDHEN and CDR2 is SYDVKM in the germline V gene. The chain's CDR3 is CASSPWAGGLYTDTQYF. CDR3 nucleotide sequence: TGTGCCAGCAGTCCCTGGGCAGGGGGCTTATACACAGATACGCAGTATTTT.

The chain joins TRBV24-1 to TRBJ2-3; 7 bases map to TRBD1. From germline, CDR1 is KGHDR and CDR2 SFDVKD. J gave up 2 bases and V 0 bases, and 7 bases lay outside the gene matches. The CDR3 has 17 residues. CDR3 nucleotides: TGTGCCACCAGTGATTTGGAGTCGGGACAGATCACAGATACGCAGTATTTT. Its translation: CATSDLESGQITDTQYF.

CDR3 sequence reads: CACRLAGALGNEQFF. The CDR3 nucleotides are TGTGCCTGCCGTTTGGCGGGGGCGCTTGGCAATGAGCAGTTCTTC. V is TRBV27 and J is TRBJ2-1; D perhaps matches TRBD2 (7 bases). Germline V gene lookup returns CDR1 MNHEY and CDR2 SMNVEV (reference sequence). There are 15 residues in the CDR3. Trimming took off 11 bases at V and 6 bases at J, with 23 bases between the two ends.

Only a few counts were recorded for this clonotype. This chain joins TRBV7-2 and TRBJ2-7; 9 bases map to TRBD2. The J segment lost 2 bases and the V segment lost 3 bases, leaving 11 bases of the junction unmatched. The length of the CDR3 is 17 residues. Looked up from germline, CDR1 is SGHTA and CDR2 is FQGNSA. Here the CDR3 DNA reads TGTGCCAGCAGCTTCGGTCCTAGCGGGATAGGGCCCTACGAGCAGTACTTC. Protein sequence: CASSFGPSGIGPYEQYF.

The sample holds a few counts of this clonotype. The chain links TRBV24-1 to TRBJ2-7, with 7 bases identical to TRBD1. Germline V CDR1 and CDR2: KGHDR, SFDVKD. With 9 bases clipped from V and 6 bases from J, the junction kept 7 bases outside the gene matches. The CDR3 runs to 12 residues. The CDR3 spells CATRGQVGEQYF. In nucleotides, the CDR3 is TGTGCCACCCGTGGACAGGTTGGCGAGCAGTACTTC.

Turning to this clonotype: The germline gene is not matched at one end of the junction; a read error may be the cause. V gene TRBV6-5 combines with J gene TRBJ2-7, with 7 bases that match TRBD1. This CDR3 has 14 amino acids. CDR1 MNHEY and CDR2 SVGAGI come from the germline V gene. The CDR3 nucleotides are TGCGCCAGCAGTCCCGGGGACAGCTACTACGAGCAGTACTTC. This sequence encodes CASSPGDSYYEQYF.

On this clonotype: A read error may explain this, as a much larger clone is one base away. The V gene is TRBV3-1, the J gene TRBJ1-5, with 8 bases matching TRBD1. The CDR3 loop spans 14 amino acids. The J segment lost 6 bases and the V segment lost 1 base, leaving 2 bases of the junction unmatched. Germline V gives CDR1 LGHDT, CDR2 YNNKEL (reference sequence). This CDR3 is CASSQGTGCQPQHF. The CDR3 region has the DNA TGTGCCAGCAGCCAAGGGACAGGGTGTCAGCCCCAGCATTTT. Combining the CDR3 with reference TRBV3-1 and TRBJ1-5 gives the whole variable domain DTAVSQTPKYLVTQMGNDKSIKCEQNLGHDTMYWYKQDSKKFLKIMFSYNNKELIINETVPNRFSPKSPDKAHLNLHINSLELGDSAVYFCASSQGTGCQPQHFGDGTRLSIL.

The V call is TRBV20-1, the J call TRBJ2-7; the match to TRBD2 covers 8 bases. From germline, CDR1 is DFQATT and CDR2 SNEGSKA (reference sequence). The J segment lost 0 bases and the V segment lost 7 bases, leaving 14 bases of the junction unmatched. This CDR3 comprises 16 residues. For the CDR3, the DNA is TGCAGTGTACAAGCGGGAGCTAGCCCGAGCTCCTACGAGCAGTACTTC. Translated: CSVQAGASPSSYEQYF.

CDR3 DNA: TGTGCCAGCGGGGAGGTGGGGGGAGCGGCCACTGAAGCTTTCTTT. Residues: CASGEVGGAATEAFF. This chain uses TRBV28 with TRBJ1-1, with D possibly being TRBD1 (5 bases). Germline CDR1 and CDR2: MDHEN and SYDVKM. The CDR3 length is 15 residues. V lost 8 bases and J lost 4, with 20 bases in between.

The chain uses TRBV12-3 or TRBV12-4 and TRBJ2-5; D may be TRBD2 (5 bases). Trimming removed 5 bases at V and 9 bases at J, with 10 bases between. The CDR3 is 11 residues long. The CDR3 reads CASSPSGAQYF. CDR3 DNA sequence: TGTGCCAGCAGTCCGTCCGGGGCCCAGTACTTC.

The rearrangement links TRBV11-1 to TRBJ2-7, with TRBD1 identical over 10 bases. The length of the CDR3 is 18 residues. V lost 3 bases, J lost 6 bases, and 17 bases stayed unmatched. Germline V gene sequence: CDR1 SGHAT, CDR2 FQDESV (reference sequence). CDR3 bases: TGTGCCAGCAGCTTGAGGACTAGGACCGGGACAGGGGTCGCCGAGCAGTACTTC. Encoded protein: CASSLRTRTGTGVAEQYF.

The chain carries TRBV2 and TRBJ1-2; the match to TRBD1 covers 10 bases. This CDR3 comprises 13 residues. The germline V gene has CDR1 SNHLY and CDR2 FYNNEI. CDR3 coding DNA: TGTGCTGGGAGGGGGACAGGGGAATATGGCTACACCTTC. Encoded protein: CAGRGTGEYGYTF.

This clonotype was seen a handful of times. The CDR3 is CASSPPKGEIESVMGYF. The CDR3 DNA sequence: TGTGCCAGCTCACCACCGAAGGGGGAGATCGAGTCGGTTATGGGGTATTTT. This sequence joins TRBV18 and TRBJ2-3, with D possibly being TRBD1 (6 bases). V lost 0 bases, J lost 14 bases, and 27 bases lay in between. Germline V CDR1 and CDR2: KGHSH, LQKENI. This CDR3 region has 17 residues.

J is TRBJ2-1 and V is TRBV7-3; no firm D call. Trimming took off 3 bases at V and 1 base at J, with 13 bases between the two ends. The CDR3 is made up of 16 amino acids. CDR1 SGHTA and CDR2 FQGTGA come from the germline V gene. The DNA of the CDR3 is TGTGCCAGCAGCTTCAGGCCCCACTTTTCCTACAATGAGCAGTTCTTC. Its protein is CASSFRPHFSYNEQFF.

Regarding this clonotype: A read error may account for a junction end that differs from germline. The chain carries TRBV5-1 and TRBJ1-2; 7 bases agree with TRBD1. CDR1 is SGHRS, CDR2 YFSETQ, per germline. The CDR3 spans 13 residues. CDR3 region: CAGSFDRVEGYTF. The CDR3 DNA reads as TGCGCCGGCAGCTTCGACAGGGTGGAGGGCTACACCTTC.

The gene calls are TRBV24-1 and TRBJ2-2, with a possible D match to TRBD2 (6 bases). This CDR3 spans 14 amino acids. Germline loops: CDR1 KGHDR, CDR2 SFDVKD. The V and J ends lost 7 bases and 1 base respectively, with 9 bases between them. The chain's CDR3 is CATSGLRNTGELFF. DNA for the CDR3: TGTGCCACCAGCGGACTACGGAACACCGGGGAGCTGTTTTTT.

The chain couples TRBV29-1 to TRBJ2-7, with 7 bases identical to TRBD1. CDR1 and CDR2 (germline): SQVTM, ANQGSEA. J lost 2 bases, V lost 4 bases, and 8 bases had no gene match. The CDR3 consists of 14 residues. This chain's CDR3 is CSVVLGTATYEQYF. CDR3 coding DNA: TGCAGCGTTGTCCTCGGGACAGCTACCTACGAGCAGTACTTC.